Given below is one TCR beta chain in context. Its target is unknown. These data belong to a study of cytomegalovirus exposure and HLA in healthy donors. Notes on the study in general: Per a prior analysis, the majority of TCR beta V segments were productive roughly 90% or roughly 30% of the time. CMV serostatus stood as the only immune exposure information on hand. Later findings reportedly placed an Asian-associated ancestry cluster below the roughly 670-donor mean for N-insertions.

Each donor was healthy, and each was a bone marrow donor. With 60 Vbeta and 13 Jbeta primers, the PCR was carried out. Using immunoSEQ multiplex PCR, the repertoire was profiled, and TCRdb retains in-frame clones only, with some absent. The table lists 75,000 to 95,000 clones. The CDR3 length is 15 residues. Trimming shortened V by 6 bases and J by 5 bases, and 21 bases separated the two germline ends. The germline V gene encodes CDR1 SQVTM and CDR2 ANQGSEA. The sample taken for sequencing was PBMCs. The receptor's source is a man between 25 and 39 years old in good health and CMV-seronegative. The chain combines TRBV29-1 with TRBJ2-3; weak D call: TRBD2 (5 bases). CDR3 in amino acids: CSVLHRDPQRDTQYF. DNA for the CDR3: TGCAGCGTCCTACACCGGGATCCTCAACGAGATACGCAGTATTTT.